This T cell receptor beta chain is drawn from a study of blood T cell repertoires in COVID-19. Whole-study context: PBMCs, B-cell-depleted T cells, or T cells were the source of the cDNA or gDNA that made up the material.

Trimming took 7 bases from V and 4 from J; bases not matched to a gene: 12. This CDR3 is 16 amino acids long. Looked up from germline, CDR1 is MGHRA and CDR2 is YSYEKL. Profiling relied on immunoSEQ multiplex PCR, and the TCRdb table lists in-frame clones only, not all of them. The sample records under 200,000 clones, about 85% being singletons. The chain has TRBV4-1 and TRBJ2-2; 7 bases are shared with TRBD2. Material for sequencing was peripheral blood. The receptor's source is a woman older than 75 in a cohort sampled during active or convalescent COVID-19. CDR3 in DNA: TGCGCCAGCACCGGAATGGCGGGAGAAGTCACCGGGGAGCTGTTTTTT. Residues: CASTGMAGEVTGELFF.